This T cell receptor (beta chain) was recorded in a study of shared T cell receptors in the human thymus. This CDR3 is built from 16 residues. Germline assignment: CDR1 LGHNA and CDR2 YNFKEQ. V shed 0 bases and J 4 bases; nucleotides not matched to a gene: 4. Using immunoSEQ multiplex PCR, the repertoire was profiled, and TCRdb retains in-frame clones only, with some absent. This table has some 640,000 clones, approximately 89% appearing once. In addition, the sample was reused for a study of human thymus T cells. That investigation notes: Thymus pieces cut out during corrective heart surgery were the tissue that was used. Related research has reported that thymic repertoires overlap highly among unrelated individuals.

Sequenced input: thymocytes. The chain combines TRBV4-2 with TRBJ2-1; 9 bases map to TRBD2. This sequence was found in a boy younger than two with a congenital heart defect. The CDR3 DNA sequence: TGTGCCAGCAGCCAAGAAGCGGGGGGCGGTTACAATGAGCAGTTCTTC. Its protein is CASSQEAGGGYNEQFF.